This TCR beta chain emerged from a study of CD8 T cells in Susac syndrome. The CDR3 length is 16 residues. With V trimmed by 3 bases and J by 8 bases, 6 bases remained unmatched. Germline V gene sequence: CDR1 KGHSH, CDR2 LQKENI. It was with random hexamers that about 0.45 to 1 ug RNA was reverse transcribed. Using its own MiXCR run on the immunoSEQ multiplex PCR reads, TCRdb lists one record per CDR3 protein. The table includes 130,000 to 150,000 distinct CDR3 sequences, under 97% detected once. The chain recombines TRBV18 with TRBJ2-1; TRBD2 matches at 14 bases. Sequencing was done on a sample of CD4+ T cells from PBMCs. This clonotype was sampled from a human donor with Susac syndrome. The CDR3 region is CASSPPGLAGADEQFF. The CDR3 DNA reads TGTGCCAGCTCACCTCCGGGACTAGCGGGAGCGGATGAGCAGTTCTTC.